The 28 T cell receptor beta chains listed next were all sequenced from one sample in a study of technical replicates of blood from several donors. This table comes from immunoSEQ multiplex PCR, and its TCRdb copy is limited to in-frame clones, with some not included. The table records 85,000 to 95,000 clones, 90% to 97% of them present only once. Sequencing was done on a sample of T cells isolated from PBMCs. These receptors originate from a human donor in good health.

J is TRBJ1-2 and V is TRBV6-5; possible D gene TRBD1, 6 bases. Germline-derived CDR1 and CDR2 are MNHEY and SVGAGI. V lost 6 bases and J 1 base, leaving 9 bases between the germline ends. The CDR3 runs to 13 residues. CDR3 in DNA: TGTGCCAGCAGGATGGACAGTAACTATGGCTACACCTTC. This encodes CASRMDSNYGYTF.

The chain couples TRBV9 to TRBJ2-1, with a possible D match to TRBD2 (6 bases). This CDR3 is built from 15 residues. Trimming cost V 2 bases and J 8 bases, with 17 bases left between them. Per germline, CDR1 SGDLS and CDR2 YYNGEE. CDR3 sequence (DNA): TGTGCCAGCAGCGTCAGCGGGCCGTGGGTGGATGAGCAGTTCTTC. It translates to CASSVSGPWVDEQFF.

The V and J genes are TRBV9 and TRBJ2-1; 9 bases agree with TRBD2. Germline CDR1 reads SGDLS; CDR2 reads YYNGEE. CDR3 length: 16 amino acids. V lost 2 bases, J lost 8 bases, and 11 bases stayed unmatched. CDR3 amino acids: CASSVLPSGVFDEQFF. CDR3 DNA sequence: TGTGCCAGCAGCGTTCTTCCTAGCGGGGTATTCGATGAGCAGTTCTTC.

J is TRBJ1-3 and V is TRBV19, with TRBD1 as a possible D gene (5 bases). The CDR3 length is 16 residues. Germline loops: CDR1 LNHDA, CDR2 SQIVND (reference sequence). V was trimmed by 5 bases and J by 0 bases, leaving 14 bases between them. The CDR3 nucleotides are TGTGCCAGTAGTTTACCGACAGTTCACTCTGGAAACACCATATATTTT. Protein: CASSLPTVHSGNTIYF.

The chain carries TRBV6-5 and TRBJ2-7, with a weak D call TRBD2 (5 bases). With 2 bases removed from V and 4 bases from J, the gap between germline ends came to 12 bases. The CDR3 sequence is 14 residues long. Germline loops: CDR1 MNHEY, CDR2 SVGAGI. The CDR3 sequence: CASSYLASWYEQYF. The CDR3 DNA reads as TGTGCCAGCAGTTACCTGGCTAGCTGGTACGAGCAGTACTTC.

The chain employs TRBV5-4 and TRBJ2-7; 7 bases line up with TRBD2. Germline V CDR1 and CDR2: SGHNT, YYREEE (reference sequence). V gave up 2 bases and J gave up 3 bases; unmatched junction bases: 8. The CDR3 is 15 residues long. As DNA, the CDR3 is TGTGCCAGCAGCTTTCCGGCCGCGGGAGACTACGAGCAGTACTTC. Translation gives CASSFPAAGDYEQYF.

This sequence joins TRBV10-3 and TRBJ2-4, with 8 bases aligning to TRBD2. CDR3 length equals 15 residues. CDR1 is ENHRY and CDR2 is SYGVKD in the germline V gene. Losses at the gene ends were 4 bases for V and 8 bases for J; bases not matched to a gene: 10. CDR3 amino acids: CAISVPGRAGYIQYF. The CDR3, as DNA: TGTGCCATCAGTGTACCCGGGAGGGCCGGCTACATTCAGTACTTC.

J is TRBJ1-5 and V is TRBV6-4; TRBD1 is a possible D gene (6 bases). The CDR3 is 15 residues long. Germline-derived CDR1 and CDR2 are MRHNA and SNTAGT. V lost 8 bases, J lost 6 bases, and 20 bases lay in between. Here the CDR3 DNA reads TGTGCCAGCCAAATAACAGGGACGATTATTCAGCCCCAGCATTTT. Protein product: CASQITGTIIQPQHF.

The chain links TRBV11-3 to TRBJ1-1; TRBD1 is a possible D gene (6 bases). The CDR3 spans 14 residues. Trimming took off 3 bases at V and 7 bases at J, with 15 bases between the two ends. The germline V gene encodes CDR1 SGHNT and CDR2 YENEEA. CDR3 sequence reads: CASSFGDIRFEAFF. The CDR3 nucleotides read TGTGCCAGCAGCTTCGGGGACATTCGATTTGAAGCTTTCTTT. The entire variable domain, with the rest obtained from reference TRBV11-3 and TRBJ1-1, is as follows: EAGVVQSPRYKIIEKKQPVAFWCNPISGHNTLYWYLQNLGQGPELLIRYENEEAVDDSQLPKDRFSAERLKGVDSTLKIQPAELGDSAVYLCASSFGDIRFEAFFGQGTRLTVV.

The gene calls are TRBV5-1 and TRBJ1-3; 8 bases match TRBD1. Germline CDR1 and CDR2: SGHRS and YFSETQ. This CDR3 spans 15 amino acids. V lost 2 bases and J lost 4; bases outside the gene matches: 5. The CDR3 here is CASSLGTGWGNTIYF. DNA of the CDR3: TGCGCCAGCAGCTTAGGGACAGGTTGGGGAAACACCATATATTTT. The full variable domain, its missing parts supplied by reference TRBV5-1 and TRBJ1-3, is KAGVTQTPRYLIKTRGQQVTLSCSPISGHRSVSWYQQTPGQGLQFLFEYFSETQRNKGNFPGRFSGRQFSNSRSEMNVSTLELGDSALYLCASSLGTGWGNTIYFGEGSWLTVV.

The gene calls are TRBV28 and TRBJ1-5; the match to TRBD1 covers 8 bases. V shed 5 bases and J 8 bases; nucleotides not matched to a gene: 11. Germline V CDR1 and CDR2: MDHEN, SYDVKM. The CDR3 consists of 15 residues. The CDR3 region has the DNA TGTGCCAGCAGTGGACCGACAGGGGTCGGGGAGCCCCAGCATTTT. Protein: CASSGPTGVGEPQHF. Filled out from reference TRBV28 and TRBJ1-5, the complete variable domain reads DVKVTQSSRYLVKRTGEKVFLECVQDMDHENMFWYRQDPGLGLRLIYFSYDVKMKEKGDIPEGYSVSREKKERFSLILESASTNQTSMYLCASSGPTGVGEPQHFGDGTRLSIL.

This chain links TRBV7-2 with TRBJ1-1; D gene ambiguous. Germline CDR1 reads SGHTA; CDR2 reads FQGNSA. The CDR3 loop spans 16 amino acids. V was cut by 1 base and J by 3 bases, with 15 bases left in between. CDR3 coding DNA: TGTGCCAGCAGCTTAGGCCTTGCCCAGTCCTACACTGAAGCTTTCTTT. Encoded protein: CASSLGLAQSYTEAFF.

The V and J genes are TRBV19 and TRBJ2-7; 7 bases are shared with TRBD2. Germline CDR1 LNHDA, CDR2 SQIVND (reference sequence). The CDR3 runs 15 residues. V dropped 4 bases and J dropped 3; count of bases not matched to a gene: 9. The CDR3 reads CASSTERETHYEQYF. The CDR3 nucleotides read TGTGCCAGTAGTACAGAGCGGGAAACTCACTACGAGCAGTACTTC.

The V call is TRBV11-3, the J call TRBJ2-1, with 9 bases fitting TRBD2. Germline V gives CDR1 SGHNT, CDR2 YENEEA. CDR3 length: 19 residues. V lost 1 base and J lost 8; bases outside the gene matches: 18. CDR3 nucleotide sequence: TGTGCCAGCAGCTTAGTGGGTCCCTTGACTAGCGGAGGATCGGATGAGCAGTTCTTC. It codes for CASSLVGPLTSGGSDEQFF.

The V and J genes are TRBV10-2 and TRBJ2-7; no clear D. Trimming stripped 3 bases from V and 5 bases from J, with 17 bases between. The length of the CDR3 is 15 residues. Germline CDR1 and CDR2: WSHSY and SAAADI. The CDR3 region is CASSDRGRLVHEQYF. The CDR3 DNA reads as TGCGCCAGCAGTGACAGAGGAAGGTTAGTTCACGAGCAGTACTTC.

This clone was detected a few times. This rearrangement joins TRBV10-3 to TRBJ1-1; D may be TRBD1 (5 bases). Germline loops: CDR1 ENHRY, CDR2 SYGVKD. CDR3 length equals 12 residues. With 2 bases removed from V and 7 bases from J, the gap between germline ends came to 8 bases. The CDR3 protein is CAISEQGLEAFF. CDR3 DNA: TGTGCCATCAGTGAGCAGGGTCTTGAAGCTTTCTTT.

The chain has TRBV19 and TRBJ2-7; D perhaps matches TRBD1 (6 bases). Trimming cost V 11 bases and J 6 bases, with 26 bases left between them. This CDR3 spans 15 amino acids. The germline gives CDR1 LNHDA, CDR2 SQIVND (reference sequence). CDR3 sequence reads: CASNNQGGAHSEQYF. CDR3 nucleotides: TGTGCCTCGAACAACCAAGGGGGAGCTCACTCCGAGCAGTACTTC. The variable domain in full, with the rest retrieved from reference TRBV19 and TRBJ2-7, is DGGITQSPKYLFRKEGQNVTLSCEQNLNHDAMYWYRQDPGQGLRLIYYSQIVNDFQKGDIAEGYSVSREKKESFPLTVTSAQKNPTAFYLCASNNQGGAHSEQYFGPGTRLTVT.

The rearrangement joins TRBV9 to TRBJ2-3; the match to TRBD2 covers 14 bases. The CDR3 is 18 amino acids. J lost 4 bases, V lost 0 bases, and 7 bases had no gene match. Germline V lookup: CDR1 SGDLS, CDR2 YYNGEE. CDR3 in amino acids: CASSVVQGLAGDADTQYF. Written as DNA, the CDR3 is TGTGCCAGCAGCGTAGTCCAGGGACTAGCGGGAGACGCAGATACGCAGTATTTT. The complete variable domain, with remaining parts taken from reference TRBV9 and TRBJ2-3, reads DSGVTQTPKHLITATGQRVTLRCSPRSGDLSVYWYQQSLDQGLQFLIQYYNGEERAKGNILERFSAQQFPDLHSELNLSSLELGDSALYFCASSVVQGLAGDADTQYFGPGTRLTVL.

This chain joins TRBV2 and TRBJ1-5; TRBD1 is a possible D gene (5 bases). The CDR3 sequence is 13 residues long. Trimming cost V 7 bases and J 4 bases, with 11 bases left between them. Germline V lookup: CDR1 SNHLY, CDR2 FYNNEI. The CDR3 bases are TGTGCCAGCACTAGGGGTTCAAATCAGCCCCAGCATTTT. Translating it yields CASTRGSNQPQHF.

The chain joins TRBV6-5 to TRBJ1-5; TRBD1 matches at 9 bases. Germline V gene sequence: CDR1 MNHEY, CDR2 SVGAGI. The CDR3 length is 13 residues. The J segment lost 5 bases and the V segment lost 5 bases, leaving 1 base of the junction unmatched. The CDR3 DNA sequence: TGTGCCAGCAGTCGGGACAGGGATCAGCCCCAGCATTTT. It codes for CASSRDRDQPQHF.

The chain uses TRBV27 and TRBJ1-1, with D tentatively TRBD1 (6 bases). The germline V gene has CDR1 MNHEY and CDR2 SMNVEV (reference sequence). Trimming left V 3 bases short and J 5 bases short, with 13 bases between. The CDR3 consists of 14 residues. The CDR3 loop is CASSFGGLLTEAFF. CDR3 in DNA: TGTGCCAGCAGTTTCGGGGGGCTACTAACTGAAGCTTTCTTT.

The J gene is TRBJ2-7, the V gene TRBV4-1, with 10 bases that match TRBD2. CDR1 is MGHRA, CDR2 YSYEKL, per germline. Unmatched junction bases numbered 11, after V lost 0 bases and J lost 3 bases. This CDR3 has 18 residues. Written as DNA, the CDR3 is TGCGCCAGCAGCCAAGATCTCCTCGATCTAGCGGGAGTCTACGAGCAGTACTTC. Translating gives CASSQDLLDLAGVYEQYF.

The chain employs TRBV4-1 and TRBJ2-3, with a tentative D call TRBD1 (6 bases). CDR3 length: 15 amino acids. The germline CDR1 and CDR2 sequences are MGHRA and YSYEKL. V was pared by 2 bases and J by 6 bases, with 15 bases between. CDR3 sequence: CASSQWDTEGDTQYF. CDR3 nucleotide sequence: TGCGCCAGCAGCCAATGGGACACCGAGGGGGATACGCAGTATTTT.

This chain links TRBV19 with TRBJ2-1; possible D gene TRBD1, 5 bases. Germline V gene lookup returns CDR1 LNHDA and CDR2 SQIVND (reference sequence). The CDR3 contains 14 residues. The V gene lost 6 bases and the J gene lost 4 bases, with 13 bases spanning the gap. CDR3 in DNA: TGTGCCAGTAGGGACACCAACCGTTACAATGAGCAGTTCTTC. Translating it yields CASRDTNRYNEQFF.

V is TRBV5-6 and J is TRBJ2-3, with D tentatively TRBD2 (6 bases). Trimming cost V 0 bases and J 2 bases, with 16 bases left between them. Germline lookup yields CDR1 SGHDT and CDR2 YYEEEE. This CDR3 spans 17 amino acids. The CDR3 nucleotides read TGTGCCAGCAGCTTGGAGATGGGTAGCGGCAACACAGATACGCAGTATTTT. Translated: CASSLEMGSGNTDTQYF.

The chain carries TRBV19 and TRBJ1-2, with D possibly being TRBD1 (6 bases). The CDR3 consists of 13 residues. V shed 6 bases and J shed 4 bases, with 12 bases lying between them. CDR1 is LNHDA, CDR2 SQIVND, per germline (reference sequence). The CDR3 loop is CASSNRETYGYTF. The DNA for the CDR3 is TGTGCCAGTAGCAACAGGGAGACCTATGGCTACACCTTC.

This clone was picked up one time. V is TRBV19 and J is TRBJ2-1; 7 bases are shared with TRBD2. Per the germline V gene, CDR1 is LNHDA and CDR2 is SQIVND (reference sequence). V was pared by 5 bases and J by 12 bases, with 10 bases of the junction left unmatched. This CDR3 spans 13 amino acids. This CDR3 reads CASSPAGVALQFF. The CDR3, as DNA: TGTGCCAGTAGTCCCGCGGGAGTGGCGTTGCAGTTCTTC.

The DNA of the CDR3 is TGTGCCAGCAGTTACAGGGGGTATGGCTACACCTTC. This gives the protein CASSYRGYGYTF. The V gene is TRBV6-5, the J gene TRBJ1-2, with D tentatively TRBD1 (6 bases). V was pared by 2 bases and J by 5 bases, with 6 bases between. CDR1 is MNHEY and CDR2 is SVGAGI in the germline V gene. This CDR3 is built from 12 residues.